Listed below are T cell receptor beta chains from one sample, sequenced in a study of T cells in localized non-small cell lung cancer. Assay used: immunoSEQ multiplex PCR; TCRdb lists only in-frame clones, some missing. The sample has more than 1,500 clones, under 25% seen once. This material consisted of normal lung tissue next to the tumor, taken before any cancer treatment. The receptors originated from a female donor of 60 years or more with stage I squamous cell lung carcinoma. Both conserved end residues are part of each CDR3. Fields, in order: J gene, V gene, D gene, clone size, CDR3 protein, CDR3 DNA. The D gene is left open where the match is weak. A clone size is listed for some rows: how often the clone was seen (once, few, many), or a class if it is expanded.

>TRBJ1-4|TRBV11-3|NA|few
CASRNSGSYLATNEKLFF
TGTGCCAGCAGAAACTCGGGCAGTTACCTTGCAACTAATGAAAAACTGTTTTTT
>TRBJ2-1|TRBV11-3|NA|medium-sized
CASSPGTDIMGEQFF
TGTGCCAGCAGCCCCGGGACTGACATAATGGGAGAGCAGTTCTTC
>TRBJ1-5|TRBV19|TRBD1|NA
CASSAGTGGQPQHF
TGTGCCAGTAGTGCCGGGACAGGGGGCCAGCCCCAGCATTTT
>TRBJ2-2|TRBV11-3|NA|few
CASSLGTVGNTGELFF
TGTGCCAGCAGCCTCGGAACTGTGGGGAACACCGGGGAGCTGTTTTTT
>TRBJ2-2|TRBV6-8|TRBD1|few
CASNRARQGPGELFF
TGTGCCAGCAACAGAGCCCGACAGGGACCCGGGGAGCTGTTTTTT
>TRBJ2-5|TRBV29-1|TRBD1|NA
CSVLPGQGWTQYF
TGCAGCGTTCTCCCGGGACAGGGGTGGACCCAGTACTTC
>TRBJ2-5|TRBV30|NA|NA
CAWISNQETQYF
TGTGCCTGGATTAGTAACCAAGAGACCCAGTACTTC
>TRBJ2-6|TRBV11-3|TRBD1|few
CASSTGTGGAPGANVLTF
TGTGCCAGCAGCACAGGGACAGGGGGCGCCCCAGGGGCCAACGTCCTGACTTTC
>TRBJ1-2|TRBV28|TRBD1|NA
CASSLLTSTGYDGYTF
TGTGCCAGCAGTTTACTAACCTCGACAGGGTACGATGGCTACACCTTC
>TRBJ1-4|TRBV6-7|NA|NA
CASSEVGRGGEKLFF
TGTGCCAGCAGTGAAGTGGGCAGGGGAGGTGAAAAACTGTTTTTT
>TRBJ2-6|TRBV12-5|NA|NA
CASGPPRGSGANVLTF
TGTGCTAGTGGTCCACCGAGGGGGTCTGGGGCCAACGTCCTGACTTTC
>TRBJ2-3|TRBV11-3|TRBD2|large
CASSLGRGGHDGTDTQYF
TGTGCCAGCAGCTTAGGGCGGGGGGGCCACGATGGCACAGATACGCAGTATTTT
>TRBJ1-2|TRBV9|NA|few
CASSLTANYGYTF
TGTGCCAGCAGCCTGACGGCTAACTATGGCTACACCTTC
>TRBJ1-1|TRBV6-8|NA|few
CASSYGEGSTEAFF
TGTGCCAGCAGTTACGGGGAGGGGAGCACTGAAGCTTTCTTT
>TRBJ1-1|TRBV19|TRBD1|NA
CASSIGQGWTEAFF
TGTGCCAGTAGTATAGGACAGGGGTGGACTGAAGCTTTCTTT
>TRBJ1-3|TRBV12-5|TRBD1|NA
CASNHRGVAGNTIYF
TGTGCCAGCAACCACAGGGGAGTAGCTGGAAACACCATATATTTT
>TRBJ1-6|TRBV5-1|NA|NA
CASTTAGGPQSPLHF
TGCGCCAGCACCACGGCGGGAGGGCCGCAATCACCCCTCCACTTT
>TRBJ2-1|TRBV12-5|TRBD2|NA
CASGARGWTSVNEQFF
TGTGCTAGTGGTGCCCGGGGCTGGACTAGTGTAAATGAGCAGTTCTTC
>TRBJ2-7|TRBV9|NA|NA
CASSVDGGPSYEQYF
TGTGCCAGCAGCGTAGATGGGGGCCCCTCCTACGAGCAGTACTTC
>TRBJ1-6|TRBV25-1|NA|NA
CASTRDPYNSPLHF
TGTGCCAGCACCCGAGACCCCTATAATTCACCCCTCCACTTT
>TRBJ1-2|TRBV2|NA|NA
CASTPEGGVYGYTF
TGTGCCAGCACTCCGGAGGGGGGGGTCTATGGCTACACCTTC
>TRBJ2-1|TRBV6-8|NA|few
CASSYPGRNEQFF
TGTGCCAGCAGTTACCCGGGGAGGAATGAGCAGTTCTTC
>TRBJ1-1|TRBV11-3|TRBD1|medium-sized
CASSSGQGATEAFF
TGTGCCAGCAGCTCGGGACAGGGGGCCACTGAAGCTTTCTTT
>TRBJ2-5|TRBV7-2|NA|few
CASSYNDGETQYF
TGTGCCAGCAGTTACAACGACGGGGAGACCCAGTACTTC
>TRBJ1-5|TRBV5-1|NA|once
CASSLNGDNQPQHF
TGCGCCAGCAGCTTGAACGGGGACAATCAGCCCCAGCATTTT
>TRBJ2-5|TRBV6-8|NA|medium-sized
CASSTGWGGETQYF
TGTGCCAGCAGTACAGGGTGGGGAGGAGAGACCCAGTACTTC
>TRBJ1-1|TRBV25-1|NA|NA
CASSELGYTEAFF
TGTGCCAGCAGTGAATTGGGGTATACTGAAGCTTTCTTT
>TRBJ1-1|TRBV10-1|NA|NA
CASSETQGNTEAFF
TGCGCCAGCAGCGAAACCCAGGGGAACACTGAAGCTTTCTTT
>TRBJ2-7|TRBV19|NA|NA
CASGSRGRGEQYF
TGTGCCAGCGGCTCCAGGGGCCGAGGTGAGCAGTACTTC
>TRBJ2-1|TRBV6-8|TRBD2|large
CASSIRGGINEQFF
TGTGCCAGCAGTATCCGGGGGGGCATCAATGAGCAGTTCTTC
>TRBJ2-4|TRBV19|TRBD1|NA
CASSRTGGSRDIQYF
TGTGCCAGTAGTAGGACAGGGGGTTCGAGGGACATTCAGTACTTC
>TRBJ2-7|TRBV2|NA|few
CAVQAPEYEQYF
TGTGCTGTCCAAGCCCCCGAGTACGAGCAGTACTTC
>TRBJ1-2|TRBV30|NA|NA
CAWSGTSGGGAGEIWGYTF
TGTGCCTGGAGTGGCACCTCCGGGGGAGGGGCAGGGGAGATATGGGGCTACACCTTC
>TRBJ2-2|TRBV6-8|TRBD1|few
CASSPGQVTGELFF
TGTGCCAGCAGCCCCGGACAGGTCACCGGGGAGCTGTTTTTT
>TRBJ1-1|TRBV5-1|NA|NA
CASSLASGTRNTEAFF
TGCGCCAGCAGCTTGGCCTCCGGGACACGGAACACTGAAGCTTTCTTT
>TRBJ2-1|TRBV11-3|NA|large
CASSLPDRLDNEQFF
TGTGCCAGCAGCCTCCCAGACAGACTAGACAATGAGCAGTTCTTC
>TRBJ1-6|TRBV11-3|TRBD1|few
CASRLQGAGSYNSPLHF
TGTGCCAGCAGGTTACAGGGGGCGGGGTCCTATAATTCACCCCTCCACTTT
>TRBJ2-7|TRBV6-8|NA|NA
CASSLPLGAGNYEQYF
TGTGCCAGCAGTTTACCCCTTGGGGCTGGGAATTACGAGCAGTACTTC
>TRBJ1-2|TRBV15|NA|NA
CATSRDSGSYGYTF
TGTGCCACCAGCAGAGATTCAGGGAGCTATGGCTACACCTTC
>TRBJ2-7|TRBV5-1|NA|NA
CASSPEGAPGYEQYF
TGCGCCAGCAGCCCTGAAGGGGCGCCAGGCTACGAGCAGTACTTC
>TRBJ2-5|TRBV6-8|TRBD2|NA
CASNRGLEGETQYF
TGTGCCAGCAATCGCGGACTAGAGGGAGAGACCCAGTACTTC